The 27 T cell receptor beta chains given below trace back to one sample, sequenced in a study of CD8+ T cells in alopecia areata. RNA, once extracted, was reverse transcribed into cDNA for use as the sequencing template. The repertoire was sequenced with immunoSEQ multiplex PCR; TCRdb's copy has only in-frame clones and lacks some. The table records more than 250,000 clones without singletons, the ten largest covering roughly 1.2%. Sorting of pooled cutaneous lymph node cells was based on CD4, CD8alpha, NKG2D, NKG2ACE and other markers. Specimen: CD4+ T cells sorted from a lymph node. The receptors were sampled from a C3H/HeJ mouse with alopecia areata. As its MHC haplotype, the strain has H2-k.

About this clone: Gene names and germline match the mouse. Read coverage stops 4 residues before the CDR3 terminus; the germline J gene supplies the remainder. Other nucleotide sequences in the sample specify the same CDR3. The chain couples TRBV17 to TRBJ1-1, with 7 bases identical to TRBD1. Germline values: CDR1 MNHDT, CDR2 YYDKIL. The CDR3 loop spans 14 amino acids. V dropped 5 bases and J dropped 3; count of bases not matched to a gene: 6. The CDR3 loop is CASSRQGWDTEVFF. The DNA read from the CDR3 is TGTGCTAGCAGTCGACAGGGTTGGGACACA.

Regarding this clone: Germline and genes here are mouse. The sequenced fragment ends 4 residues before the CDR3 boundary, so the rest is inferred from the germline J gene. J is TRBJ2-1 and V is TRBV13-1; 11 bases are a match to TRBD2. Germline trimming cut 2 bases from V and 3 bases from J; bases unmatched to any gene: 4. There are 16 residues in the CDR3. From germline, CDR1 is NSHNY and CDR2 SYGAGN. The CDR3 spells CASSDRTGGRYAEQFF. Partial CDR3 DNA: TGTGCCAGCAGTGACCGGACTGGGGGGCGCTATGCT.

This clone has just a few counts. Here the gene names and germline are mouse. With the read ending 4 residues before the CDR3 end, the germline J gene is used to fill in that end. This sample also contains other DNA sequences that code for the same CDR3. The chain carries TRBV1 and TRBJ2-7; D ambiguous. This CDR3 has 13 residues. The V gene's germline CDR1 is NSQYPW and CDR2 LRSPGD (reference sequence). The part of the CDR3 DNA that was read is TGCACCTGCAGTGCAGATCGTCAGTAT. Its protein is CTCSADRQY. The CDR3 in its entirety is CTCSADRQYEQYF.

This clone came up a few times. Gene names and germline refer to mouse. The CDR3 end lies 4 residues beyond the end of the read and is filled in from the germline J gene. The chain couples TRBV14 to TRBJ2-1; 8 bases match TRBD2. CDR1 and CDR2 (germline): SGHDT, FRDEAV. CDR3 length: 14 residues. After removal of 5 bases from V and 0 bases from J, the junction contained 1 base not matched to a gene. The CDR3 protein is CASSTGGNYAEQFF. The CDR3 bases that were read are TGTGCCAGCAGCACTGGGGGTAACTATGCT.

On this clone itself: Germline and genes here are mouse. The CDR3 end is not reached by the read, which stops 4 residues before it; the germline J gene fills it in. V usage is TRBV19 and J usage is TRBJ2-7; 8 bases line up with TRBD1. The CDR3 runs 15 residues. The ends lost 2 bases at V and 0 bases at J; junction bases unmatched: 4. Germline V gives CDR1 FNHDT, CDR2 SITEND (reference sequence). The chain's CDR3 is CASSMTGASSYEQYF. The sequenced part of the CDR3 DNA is TGTGCCAGCAGTATGACAGGGGCCAGCTCCTAT.

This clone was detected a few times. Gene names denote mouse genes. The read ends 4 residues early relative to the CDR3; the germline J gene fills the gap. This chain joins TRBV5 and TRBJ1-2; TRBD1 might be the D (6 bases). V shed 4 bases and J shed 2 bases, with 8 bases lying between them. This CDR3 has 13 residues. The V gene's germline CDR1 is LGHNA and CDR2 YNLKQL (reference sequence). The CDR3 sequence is CASSPRGNSDYTF. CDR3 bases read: TGTGCCAGCAGCCCCAGGGGTAACTCC.

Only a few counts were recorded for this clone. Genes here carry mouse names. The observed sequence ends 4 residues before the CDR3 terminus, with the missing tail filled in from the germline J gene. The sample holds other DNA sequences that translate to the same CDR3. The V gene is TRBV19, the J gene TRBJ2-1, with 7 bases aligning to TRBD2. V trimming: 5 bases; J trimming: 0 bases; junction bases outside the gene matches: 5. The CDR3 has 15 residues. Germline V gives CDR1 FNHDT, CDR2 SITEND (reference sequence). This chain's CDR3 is CASSPTGVNYAEQFF. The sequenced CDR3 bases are TGTGCCAGCAGCCCTACTGGGGTTAACTATGCT.

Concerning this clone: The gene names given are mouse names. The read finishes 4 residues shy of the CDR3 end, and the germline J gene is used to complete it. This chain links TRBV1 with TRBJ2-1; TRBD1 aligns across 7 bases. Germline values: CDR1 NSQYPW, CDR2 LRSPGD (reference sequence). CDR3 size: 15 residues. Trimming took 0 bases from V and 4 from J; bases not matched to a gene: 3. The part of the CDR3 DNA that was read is TGCACCTGCAGTGCAGACGGGACAGTATATGCT. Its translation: CTCSADGTVYA. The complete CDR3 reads CTCSADGTVYAEQFF.

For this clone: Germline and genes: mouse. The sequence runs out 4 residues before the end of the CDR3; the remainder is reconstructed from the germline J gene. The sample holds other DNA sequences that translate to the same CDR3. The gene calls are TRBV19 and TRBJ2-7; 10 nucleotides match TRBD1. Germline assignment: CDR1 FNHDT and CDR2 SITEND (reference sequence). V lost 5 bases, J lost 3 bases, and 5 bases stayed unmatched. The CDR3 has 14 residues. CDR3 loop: CASRTGTGVYEQYF. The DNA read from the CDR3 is TGTGCCAGCAGAACCGGGACAGGGGTCTAT.

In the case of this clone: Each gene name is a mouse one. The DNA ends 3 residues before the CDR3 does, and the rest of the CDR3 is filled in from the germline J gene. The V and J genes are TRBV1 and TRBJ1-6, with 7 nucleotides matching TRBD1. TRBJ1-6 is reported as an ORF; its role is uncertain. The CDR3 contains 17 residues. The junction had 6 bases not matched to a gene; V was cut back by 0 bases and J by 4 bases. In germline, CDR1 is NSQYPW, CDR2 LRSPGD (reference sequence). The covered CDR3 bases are TGCACCTGCAGTGCAGATCCGCAGGGGGGTTATAATTCGCCC. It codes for CTCSADPQGGYNSP. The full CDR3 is CTCSADPQGGYNSPLYF.

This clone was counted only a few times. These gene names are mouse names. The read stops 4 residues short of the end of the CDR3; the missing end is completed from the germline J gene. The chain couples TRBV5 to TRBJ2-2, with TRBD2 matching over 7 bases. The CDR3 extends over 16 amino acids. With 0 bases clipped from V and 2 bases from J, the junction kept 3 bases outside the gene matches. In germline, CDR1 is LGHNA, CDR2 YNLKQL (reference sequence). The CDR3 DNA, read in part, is TGTGCCAGCAGCCAAGAATGGGGGGATAACACCGGG. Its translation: CASSQEWGDNTG. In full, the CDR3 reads CASSQEWGDNTGQLYF.

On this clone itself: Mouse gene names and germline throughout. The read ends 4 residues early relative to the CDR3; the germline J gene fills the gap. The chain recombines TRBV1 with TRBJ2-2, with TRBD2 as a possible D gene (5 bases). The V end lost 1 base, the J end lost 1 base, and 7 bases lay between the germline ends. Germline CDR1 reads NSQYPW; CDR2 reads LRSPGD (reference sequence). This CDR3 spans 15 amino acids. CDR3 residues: CTCSAGTLNTGQLYF. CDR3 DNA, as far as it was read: TGCACCTGCAGTGCAGGGACTTTAAACACCGGG.

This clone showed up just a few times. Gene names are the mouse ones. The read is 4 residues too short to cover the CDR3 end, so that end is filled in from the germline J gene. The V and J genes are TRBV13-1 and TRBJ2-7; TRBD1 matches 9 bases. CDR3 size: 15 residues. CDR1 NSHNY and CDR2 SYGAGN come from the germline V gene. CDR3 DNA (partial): TGTGCCAGCAGTGATCCTCGACAGGGGGATTAT. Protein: CASSDPRQGDY. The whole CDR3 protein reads CASSDPRQGDYEQYF.

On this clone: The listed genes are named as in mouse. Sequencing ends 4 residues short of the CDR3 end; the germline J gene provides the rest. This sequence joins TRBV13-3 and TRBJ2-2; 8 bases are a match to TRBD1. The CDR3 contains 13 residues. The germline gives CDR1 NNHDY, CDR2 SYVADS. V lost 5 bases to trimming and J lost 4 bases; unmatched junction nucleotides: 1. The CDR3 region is CASRTGVTGQLYF. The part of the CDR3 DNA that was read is TGTGCCAGCAGGACAGGGGTCACCGGG.

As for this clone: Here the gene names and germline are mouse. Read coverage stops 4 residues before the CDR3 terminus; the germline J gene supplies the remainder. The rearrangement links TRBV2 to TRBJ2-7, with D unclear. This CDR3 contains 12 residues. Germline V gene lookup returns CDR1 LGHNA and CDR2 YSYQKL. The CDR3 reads CASSQTQYEQYF. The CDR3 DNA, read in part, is TGTGCCAGCAGCCAAACTCAATAT.

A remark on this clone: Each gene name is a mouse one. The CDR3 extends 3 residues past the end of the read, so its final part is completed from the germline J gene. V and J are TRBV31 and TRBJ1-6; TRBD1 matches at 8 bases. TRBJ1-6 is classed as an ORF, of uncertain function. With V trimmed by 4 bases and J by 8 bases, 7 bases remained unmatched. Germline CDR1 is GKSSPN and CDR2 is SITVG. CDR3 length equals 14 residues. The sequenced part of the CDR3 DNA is TGTGCCTGGAACCAGGGGGCAATATATTCGCCC. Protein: CAWNQGAIYSP. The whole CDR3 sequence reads CAWNQGAIYSPLYF.

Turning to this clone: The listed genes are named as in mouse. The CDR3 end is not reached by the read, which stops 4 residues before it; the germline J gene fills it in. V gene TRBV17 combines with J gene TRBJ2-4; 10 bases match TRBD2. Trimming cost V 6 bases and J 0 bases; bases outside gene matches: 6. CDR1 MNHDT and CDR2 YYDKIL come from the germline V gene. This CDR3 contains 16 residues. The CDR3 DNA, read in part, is TGTGCTAGCAGCCCCCGGGACTGGGGTAGTCAAAAC. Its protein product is CASSPRDWGSQN. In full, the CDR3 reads CASSPRDWGSQNTLYF.

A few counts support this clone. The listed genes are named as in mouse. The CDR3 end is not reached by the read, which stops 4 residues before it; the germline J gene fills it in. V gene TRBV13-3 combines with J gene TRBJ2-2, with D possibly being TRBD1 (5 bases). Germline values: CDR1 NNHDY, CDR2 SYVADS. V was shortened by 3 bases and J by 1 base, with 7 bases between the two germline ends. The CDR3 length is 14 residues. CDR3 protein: CASSGTRNTGQLYF. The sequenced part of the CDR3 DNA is TGTGCCAGCAGTGGGACACGAAACACCGGG.

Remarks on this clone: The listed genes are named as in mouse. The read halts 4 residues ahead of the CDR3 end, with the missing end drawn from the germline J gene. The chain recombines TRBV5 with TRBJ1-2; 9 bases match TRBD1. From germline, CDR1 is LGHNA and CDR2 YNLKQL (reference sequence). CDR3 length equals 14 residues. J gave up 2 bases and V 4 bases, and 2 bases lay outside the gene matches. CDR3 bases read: TGTGCCAGCAGCCCCGACAGGGGGAACTCC. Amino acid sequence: CASSPDRGNS. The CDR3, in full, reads CASSPDRGNSDYTF.

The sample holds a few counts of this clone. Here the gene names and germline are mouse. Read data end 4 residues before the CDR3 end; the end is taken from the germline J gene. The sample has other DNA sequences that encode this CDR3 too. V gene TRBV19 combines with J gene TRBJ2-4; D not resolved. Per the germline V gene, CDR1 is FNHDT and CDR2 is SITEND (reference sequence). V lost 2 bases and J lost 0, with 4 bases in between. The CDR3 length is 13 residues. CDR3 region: CASSIQSQNTLYF. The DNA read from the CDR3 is TGTGCCAGCAGTATCCAGAGTCAAAAC.

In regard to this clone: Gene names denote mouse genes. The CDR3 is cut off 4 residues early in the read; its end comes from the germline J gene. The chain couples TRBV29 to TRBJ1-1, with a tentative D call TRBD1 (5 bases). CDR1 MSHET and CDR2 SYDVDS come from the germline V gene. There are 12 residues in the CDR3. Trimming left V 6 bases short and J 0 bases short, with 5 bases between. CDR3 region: CASRGANTEVFF. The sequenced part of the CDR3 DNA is TGTGCTAGCAGAGGGGCAAACACA.

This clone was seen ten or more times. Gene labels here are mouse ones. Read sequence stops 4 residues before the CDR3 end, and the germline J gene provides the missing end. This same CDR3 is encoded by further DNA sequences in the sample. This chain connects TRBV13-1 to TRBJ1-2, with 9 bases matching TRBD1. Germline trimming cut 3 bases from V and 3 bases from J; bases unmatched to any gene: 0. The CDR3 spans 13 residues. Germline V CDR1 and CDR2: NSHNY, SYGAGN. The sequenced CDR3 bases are TGTGCCAGCAGTGGACAGGGGGACTCC. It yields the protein CASSGQGDS. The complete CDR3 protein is CASSGQGDSDYTF.

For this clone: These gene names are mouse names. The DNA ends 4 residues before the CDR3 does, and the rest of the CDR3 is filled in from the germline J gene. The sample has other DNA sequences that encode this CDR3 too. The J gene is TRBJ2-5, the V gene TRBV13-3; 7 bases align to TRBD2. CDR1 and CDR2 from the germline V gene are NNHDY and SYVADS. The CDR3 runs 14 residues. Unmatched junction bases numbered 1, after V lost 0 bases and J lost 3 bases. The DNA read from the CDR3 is TGTGCCAGCAGTGATGTGGGGGGTCAAGAC. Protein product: CASSDVGGQD. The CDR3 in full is CASSDVGGQDTQYF.

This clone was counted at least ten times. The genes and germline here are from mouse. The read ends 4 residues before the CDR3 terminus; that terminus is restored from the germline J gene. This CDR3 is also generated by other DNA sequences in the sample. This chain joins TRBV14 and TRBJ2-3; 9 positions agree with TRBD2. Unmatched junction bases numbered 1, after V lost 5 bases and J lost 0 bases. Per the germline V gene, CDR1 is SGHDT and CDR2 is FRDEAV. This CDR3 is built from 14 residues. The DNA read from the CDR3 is TGTGCCAGCAGGACTGGGGGTAGTGCAGAA. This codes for CASRTGGSAE. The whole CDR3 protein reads CASRTGGSAETLYF. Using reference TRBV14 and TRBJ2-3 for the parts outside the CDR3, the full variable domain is EAGVTQSPRYAVLQEGQAVSFWCDPISGHDTLYWYQQPRDQGPQLLVYFRDEAVIDNSQLPSDRFSAVRPKGTNSTLKIQSAKQGDTATYLCASRTGGSAETLYFGSGTRLTVL.

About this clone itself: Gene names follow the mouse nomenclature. Partial CDR3 DNA: TGTGCTAGCAGTCAATCCAGGGACACCTATAATTCGCCC. Its protein is CASSQSRDTYNSP. The whole CDR3 region reads CASSQSRDTYNSPLYF. The rearrangement joins TRBV21 to TRBJ1-6, with a weak D call TRBD1 (6 bases). The read ends 3 residues shy of where the CDR3 ends; the end is completed using the germline J gene. TRBV21 is annotated as an ORF whose role is uncertain. TRBJ1-6 is an open reading frame whose function is uncertain. The ends were cut back, 0 bases at V and 2 bases at J, with 8 bases in the middle. The CDR3 consists of 16 residues.

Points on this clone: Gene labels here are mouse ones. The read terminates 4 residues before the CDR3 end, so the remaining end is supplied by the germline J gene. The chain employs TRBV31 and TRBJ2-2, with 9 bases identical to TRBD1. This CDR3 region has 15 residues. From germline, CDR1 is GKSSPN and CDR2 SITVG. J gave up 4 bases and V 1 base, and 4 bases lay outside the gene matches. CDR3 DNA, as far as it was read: TGTGCCTGGAGTCCGAGGGACAGGGCCACCGGG. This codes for CAWSPRDRATG. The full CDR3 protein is CAWSPRDRATGQLYF.

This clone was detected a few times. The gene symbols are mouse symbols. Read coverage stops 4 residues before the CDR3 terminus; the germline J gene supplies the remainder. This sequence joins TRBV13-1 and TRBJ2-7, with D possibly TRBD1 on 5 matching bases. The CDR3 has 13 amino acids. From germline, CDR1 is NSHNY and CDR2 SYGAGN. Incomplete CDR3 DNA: TGTGCCAGCAGTGACATCGACAGATAT. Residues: CASSDIDRY. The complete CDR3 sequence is CASSDIDRYEQYF.